This T cell receptor (beta chain) derives from a study of regulatory T cells in long-lasting Graves disease. Notes on the study in general: Results may be inaccurate due to the small sample size.

With respect to this clonotype: Its antigen is as yet unknown.

Libraries of TCR beta came from iRepertoire HTBI primers plus Arm-PCR of CDR3 regions. Each CDR3 protein is one row after TCRdb ran MiXCR on the multiplex PCR reads. The profile shows 400,000 to 550,000 distinct CDR3 sequences, 15% of them singletons. Time point in this sample: newly diagnosed GD, antithyroid drugs for less than 3 months. Following extraction of RNA from PBMCs, that RNA was used to make the TCR library. This same sample was also taken into another study, of T cells in Graves' hyperthyroidism and ophthalmopathy. That study adds: Graves' hyperthyroidism was deemed stable absent ophthalmopathy progression within 18 months. With the HTBI primer set, the TCR CDR3 went through a first round of RT-PCR.

The sequence derives from a woman in her thirties with Graves disease. Specimen: peripheral blood mononuclear cells (PBMCs), collected at new diagnosis, from a patient treated with antithyroid drugs.

The CDR3 nucleotides are TGTGCCAGCACCCACCTCGGGACTAGCGGCTTGGGGTACACCGGGGAGCTGTTTTTT. Translation gives CASTHLGTSGLGYTGELFF. The rearrangement links TRBV6-2 or TRBV6-3 to TRBJ2-2; 11 positions agree with TRBD2. V trimming: 7 bases; J trimming: 3 bases; junction bases outside the gene matches: 16. The CDR3 has 19 residues. Germline CDR1 and CDR2: MNHEY and SVGEGT.